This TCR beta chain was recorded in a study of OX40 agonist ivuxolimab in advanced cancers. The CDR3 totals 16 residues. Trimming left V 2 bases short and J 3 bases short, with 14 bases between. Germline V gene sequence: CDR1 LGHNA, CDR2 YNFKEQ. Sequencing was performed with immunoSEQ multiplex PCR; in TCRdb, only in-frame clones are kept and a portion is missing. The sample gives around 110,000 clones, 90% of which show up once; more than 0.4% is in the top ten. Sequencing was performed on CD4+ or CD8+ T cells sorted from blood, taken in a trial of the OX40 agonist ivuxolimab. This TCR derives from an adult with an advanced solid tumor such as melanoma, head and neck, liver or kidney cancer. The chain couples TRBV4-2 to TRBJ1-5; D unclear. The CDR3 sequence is CASSQNQAVSNQPQHF. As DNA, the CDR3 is TGTGCCAGCAGCCAAAATCAAGCGGTATCCAATCAGCCCCAGCATTTT.